One sample yielded the 30 T cell receptor beta chains listed below, sequenced in a study of PD-1 blockade in classical Hodgkin lymphoma (TCRdb year 2020). In the paper's terms, the time point label means: cycle 2 day 1 (C2D1) of nivolumab. Every trial patient had relapsed after autologous stem cell transplantation, and cohorts A, B and C differed in prior brentuximab vedotin exposure. Library creation used the immunoSEQ multiplex PCR assay. Here the immuneACCESS table is served through TCRdb, limited to in-frame sequences with V and J called. Missing clones are a known gap in these copies; in checked studies unresolved V genes cover under half, and the rest lacks a known reason. In all, the sample holds over 20,000 clones, and 75% to 85% of those were seen once. The ten largest make up 40% to 50% of the sample. The material was peripheral blood mononuclear cells (PBMCs), obtained before the second cycle of nivolumab. The receptor set was obtained from a human donor with classical Hodgkin lymphoma.

The chain uses TRBV5-1 and TRBJ1-2; D remains ambiguous. This CDR3 is built from 14 residues. CDR1 and CDR2 from the germline V gene are SGHRS and YFSETQ. With 6 bases removed from V and 2 bases from J, the gap between germline ends came to 14 bases. In nucleotides, the CDR3 is TGCGCCAGCATCCGGCGGTCCAGCAACTATGGCTACACCTTC. Its protein is CASIRRSSNYGYTF.

The rearrangement links TRBV2 to TRBJ1-1; the D is unclear. Germline values: CDR1 SNHLY, CDR2 FYNNEI. The CDR3 covers 13 residues. Trimming removed 3 bases from V and 7 bases from J, with 12 bases in between. The CDR3 is CASSEREAGEAFF. The CDR3 DNA is TGTGCCAGCAGTGAGCGAGAAGCGGGTGAAGCTTTCTTT.

This clone showed up just a few times. The V gene is TRBV6-1, the J gene TRBJ1-6; D is undetermined. From germline, CDR1 is MNHNS and CDR2 SASEGT. The germline V and J ends were trimmed by 6 bases and 7 bases, with 13 bases remaining between them. The CDR3 totals 14 residues. CDR3: CASSERQGNSPLHF. Here the CDR3 DNA reads TGTGCCAGCAGCGAGAGGCAAGGGAATTCACCCCTCCACTTT.

This chain joins TRBV5-6 and TRBJ2-7; no clear D gene. Trimming removed 0 bases from V and 5 bases from J, with 6 bases in between. The germline gives CDR1 SGHDT, CDR2 YYEEEE. The length of the CDR3 is 12 residues. In nucleotides, the CDR3 is TGTGCCAGCAGCTTGGAAAGGAACGAGCAGTACTTC. Translation gives CASSLERNEQYF.

This clone was seen a handful of times. The chain carries TRBV2 and TRBJ1-2; TRBD1 agrees at 9 bases. With 5 bases clipped from V and 4 bases from J, the junction kept 5 bases outside the gene matches. Per the germline V gene, CDR1 is SNHLY and CDR2 is FYNNEI. This CDR3 spans 14 amino acids. The CDR3 DNA is TGTGCCAGCAGTAGGGACAGGGACACCTATGGCTACACCTTC. Translated, it gives CASSRDRDTYGYTF.

The chain employs TRBV5-3 and TRBJ2-7; D is possibly TRBD1 (6 bases). TRBV5-3 is annotated as an ORF whose role is uncertain. The CDR3 extends over 14 amino acids. V was pared by 1 base and J by 9 bases, with 17 bases between. Here the CDR3 reads CARSLIWAGDWQYF. CDR3 sequence (DNA): TGTGCCAGAAGCTTGATTTGGGCAGGGGATTGGCAGTACTTC.

The rearrangement uses TRBV6-5 and TRBJ1-1; 7 positions agree with TRBD1. The CDR3 runs to 14 residues. Unmatched junction bases numbered 14, after V lost 5 bases and J lost 11 bases. Germline values: CDR1 MNHEY, CDR2 SVGAGI. Here the CDR3 reads CASSPRDSRLRAFF. CDR3 bases: TGTGCCAGCAGTCCCCGGGACAGCAGGCTGAGGGCTTTCTTT.

CDR3 nucleotide sequence: TGTGCCAGCAGTGCTAAAAGGGAAGGAATAGCCAAAAACATTCAGTACTTC. This sequence encodes CASSAKREGIAKNIQYF. V usage is TRBV27 and J usage is TRBJ2-4; D is uncertain. V shed 5 bases and J shed 0 bases, with 17 bases lying between them. The germline CDR1 and CDR2 sequences are MNHEY and SMNVEV (reference sequence). This CDR3 region has 17 residues.

This chain connects TRBV7-9 to TRBJ1-2, with unresolved D. With 3 bases removed from V and 8 bases from J, the gap between germline ends came to 4 bases. The length of the CDR3 is 10 residues. Germline loops: CDR1 SEHNR, CDR2 FQNEAQ (reference sequence). Here the CDR3 reads CASSFRGYTF. The CDR3 DNA is TGTGCCAGCAGCTTTCGGGGCTACACCTTC.

This chain joins TRBV11-2 and TRBJ2-7; 9 nucleotides match TRBD1. The CDR3 spans 14 residues. V trimming: 3 bases; J trimming: 1 base; junction bases outside the gene matches: 1. CDR1 SGHAT and CDR2 FQNNGV come from the germline V gene. The CDR3 loop is CASSLGTGSYEQYF. The CDR3 DNA sequence: TGTGCCAGCAGCTTGGGGACAGGGTCCTACGAGCAGTACTTC.

The V call is TRBV7-8, the J call TRBJ1-3, with 9 bases that match TRBD1. The J segment lost 0 bases and the V segment lost 5 bases, leaving 8 bases of the junction unmatched. The germline V gene encodes CDR1 SGHVS and CDR2 FQNEAQ. The CDR3 is made up of 17 amino acids. This chain's CDR3 is CASSATGGQGSGNTIYF. In DNA form, the CDR3 reads TGTGCCAGCAGCGCTACGGGGGGACAGGGCTCTGGAAACACCATATATTTT.

Judged by abundance, this clone is medium-sized. This chain links TRBV6-5 with TRBJ1-2; D ambiguous. CDR3 length: 15 residues. CDR1 and CDR2 (germline): MNHEY, SVGAGI. The V and J ends lost 8 bases and 0 bases respectively, with 16 bases between them. CDR3 in DNA: TGTGCCAGCCGCCCGGCGACTGCTGCTAACTATGGCTACACCTTC. It yields the protein CASRPATAANYGYTF.

The chain uses TRBV6-5 and TRBJ1-6, with TRBD1 matching 7 bases. The CDR3 is made up of 14 amino acids. CDR1 and CDR2 (germline): MNHEY, SVGAGI. The ends lost 6 bases at V and 6 bases at J; junction bases unmatched: 5. The DNA of the CDR3 is TGTGCCAGCAGAACAGGGGTCTCTAATTCACCCCTCCACTTT. It yields the protein CASRTGVSNSPLHF.

This clone was seen only a few times. V is TRBV7-3 and J is TRBJ2-7; D is undetermined. This CDR3 contains 13 residues. Trimming left V 3 bases short and J 6 bases short, with 12 bases between. In germline, CDR1 is SGHTA, CDR2 FQGTGA. The CDR3: CASSLGPTGEQYF. The DNA for the CDR3 is TGTGCCAGCAGCTTGGGCCCAACCGGCGAGCAGTACTTC.

The chain joins TRBV10-3 to TRBJ1-5, with 8 bases aligning to TRBD1. The CDR3 consists of 13 residues. Germline CDR1 is ENHRY and CDR2 is SYGVKD. V gave up 6 bases and J gave up 7 bases; unmatched junction bases: 5. CDR3 sequence reads: CAIRQGADQPQHF. The CDR3 DNA is TGTGCCATCAGGCAGGGGGCGGACCAGCCCCAGCATTTT.

Only a few counts were recorded for this clone. The rearrangement uses TRBV19 and TRBJ1-1; TRBD1 matches 8 bases. The CDR3 is made up of 14 amino acids. V was clipped by 5 bases and J by 1 base; unmatched bases: 3. Germline V CDR1 and CDR2: LNHDA, SQIVND (reference sequence). Here the CDR3 reads CASSYTGGNTEAFF. In DNA, the CDR3 is TGTGCCAGTAGTTACACAGGGGGGAACACTGAAGCTTTCTTT.

The chain carries TRBV28 and TRBJ2-3; TRBD2 is a possible D gene (5 bases). Looked up from germline, CDR1 is MDHEN and CDR2 is SYDVKM. The ends were cut back, 8 bases at V and 5 bases at J, with 14 bases in the middle. The CDR3 has 13 residues. CDR3 in DNA: TGTGCCAGCTTCGGGGTACGAGTAGATACGCAGTATTTT. Residues: CASFGVRVDTQYF.

On this clone itself: The identical CDR3 is also encoded by other nucleotide sequences in the sample. The CDR3 here is CASRRVGQGYSPLHF. CDR3 nucleotide sequence: TGTGCCAGCAGAAGGGTTGGGCAGGGATATTCACCCCTCCACTTT. V is TRBV5-5 and J is TRBJ1-6, with a tentative D call TRBD1 (5 bases). Germline V gene data show CDR1 as SGHKS and CDR2 as YYEKEE (reference sequence). Trimming removed 5 bases from V and 8 bases from J, with 17 bases in between. This CDR3 contains 15 residues.

V usage is TRBV28 and J usage is TRBJ2-2, with D possibly TRBD2 on 6 matching bases. This CDR3 comprises 12 residues. Per the germline V gene, CDR1 is MDHEN and CDR2 is SYDVKM. The V gene lost 6 bases and the J gene lost 5 bases, with 7 bases spanning the gap. The CDR3 here is CASSRGTGELFF. CDR3 coding DNA: TGTGCCAGCAGCCGGGGGACCGGGGAGCTGTTTTTT.

The chain couples TRBV5-6 to TRBJ1-1; 11 bases fit TRBD1. V was clipped by 3 bases and J by 0 bases; unmatched bases: 10. Germline V gene lookup returns CDR1 SGHDT and CDR2 YYEEEE. This CDR3 has 18 residues. CDR3 in amino acids: CASSSGQGAKYLNTEAFF. CDR3 DNA sequence: TGTGCCAGCAGCTCAGGACAGGGGGCGAAATATTTGAACACTGAAGCTTTCTTT.

The chain couples TRBV7-2 to TRBJ2-1, with 13 nucleotides matching TRBD2. V trimming: 5 bases; J trimming: 8 bases; junction bases outside the gene matches: 9. The CDR3 is 16 amino acids. Germline CDR1 SGHTA, CDR2 FQGNSA. CDR3 sequence: CASSRGLAGDWYEQFF. The CDR3 coding sequence is TGTGCCAGCAGCCGAGGACTAGCGGGGGACTGGTATGAGCAGTTCTTC.

With regard to this clone: Other DNA sequences from this sample encode an identical CDR3 as well. The chain has TRBV5-1 and TRBJ1-5, with D possibly matching TRBD1 (5 bases). Trimming stripped 0 bases from V and 1 base from J, with 8 bases between. The CDR3 totals 15 residues. Germline loops: CDR1 SGHRS, CDR2 YFSETQ. The CDR3 protein is CASSLVGGSNQPQHF. DNA of the CDR3: TGCGCCAGCAGCTTGGTTGGGGGAAGCAATCAGCCCCAGCATTTT.

CDR3 DNA sequence: TGCGCCAGCAGGGCCGGCGGGGGAAATGAGCAGTTCTTC. It codes for CASRAGGGNEQFF. This rearrangement joins TRBV10-1 to TRBJ2-1; 7 nucleotides agree with TRBD2. Per germline, CDR1 WNHNN and CDR2 SYGVQD (reference sequence). This CDR3 region has 13 residues. The trim removed 6 bases at V and 7 bases at J, leaving 6 bases unmatched.

The table lists this clone with a few counts. The chain has TRBV5-1 and TRBJ2-2, with D perhaps TRBD2 (5 bases). Looked up from germline, CDR1 is SGHRS and CDR2 is YFSETQ. V gave up 6 bases and J gave up 3 bases, with 15 bases separating them. The CDR3 has 15 residues. CDR3 residues: CASKVQEAYTGELFF. For the CDR3, the DNA is TGCGCCAGCAAGGTTCAGGAGGCTTACACCGGGGAGCTGTTTTTT.

The chain combines TRBV7-2 with TRBJ2-5, with 7 positions matching TRBD2. The V segment lost 2 bases and the J segment 5 bases; nucleotides outside the gene matches: 5. CDR1 is SGHTA, CDR2 FQGNSA, per germline. This CDR3 has 14 amino acids. This chain's CDR3 is CASSLIPSGETQYF. For the CDR3, the DNA is TGTGCCAGCAGCTTAATCCCTAGCGGTGAGACCCAGTACTTC.

The chain combines TRBV6-1 with TRBJ2-1, with 9 bases lining up with TRBD1. Germline V CDR1 and CDR2: MNHNS, SASEGT. The V and J ends lost 6 bases and 8 bases, in that order; junction bases with no gene match: 11. The CDR3 sequence is 15 residues long. The CDR3 coding sequence is TGTGCCAGCAGGTCTGAACAGGGGGCTGGGGATGAGCAGTTCTTC. Protein sequence: CASRSEQGAGDEQFF.

The gene calls are TRBV6-8 and TRBJ1-5; 7 bases agree with TRBD1. Trimming at V came to 5 bases and at J to 5 bases, leaving 6 bases not matched to a gene. The CDR3 runs to 14 residues. Germline V CDR1 and CDR2: MNHGY, SAAAGT. The CDR3 DNA follows: TGTGCCAGCAGTGCTCGGACAGGCTATCAGCCCCAGCATTTT. As protein: CASSARTGYQPQHF.

This chain connects TRBV27 to TRBJ1-2; 11 positions agree with TRBD1. The germline V gene encodes CDR1 MNHEY and CDR2 SMNVEV (reference sequence). This CDR3 has 16 residues. Trimming took 6 bases from V and 4 from J; bases not matched to a gene: 10. The CDR3 is CASSVIRTGGTYGYTF. CDR3 sequence (DNA): TGTGCCAGCAGCGTCATTAGGACAGGGGGCACCTATGGCTACACCTTC.

In this sample, this clone turned up a few times. The J gene is TRBJ1-1, the V gene TRBV7-3; D is undetermined. Trimming stripped 2 bases from V and 7 bases from J, with 14 bases between. Germline V lookup: CDR1 SGHTA, CDR2 FQGTGA. This CDR3 spans 14 amino acids. The CDR3 loop reads CASSLGSTANEAFF. In DNA form, the CDR3 reads TGTGCCAGCAGCTTAGGTTCGACCGCAAATGAAGCTTTCTTT.

This sequence joins TRBV14 and TRBJ2-6; the D gene is possibly TRBD1 (5 bases). This CDR3 is 19 amino acids long. V was cut by 4 bases and J by 0 bases, with 19 bases left in between. Germline V gene data show CDR1 as SGHDN and CDR2 as FVKESK. The CDR3 protein is CASSPLQTATSSGANVLTF. The CDR3 DNA sequence: TGTGCCAGCAGCCCCTTACAGACAGCTACCTCCTCTGGGGCCAACGTCCTGACTTTC. Complete variable domain (other parts from reference TRBV14 and TRBJ2-6): EAGVTQFPSHSVIEKGQTVTLRCDPISGHDNLYWYRRVMGKEIKFLLHFVKESKQDESGMPNNRFLAERTGGTYSTLKVQPAELEDSGVYFCASSPLQTATSSGANVLTFGAGSRLTVL.